One sample yielded the 9 T cell receptor beta chains listed below, sequenced in a study of regulatory T cells in long-lasting Graves disease. Time point in this sample: persistent/refractory GD, antithyroid drugs over 5 years with positive TRAb. PBMC RNA served as the TCR library source. Arm-PCR of CDR3 regions with iRepertoire HTBI primers generated TCR beta libraries. MiXCR, run by TCRdb on the multiplex PCR reads, gives a single entry per CDR3 protein. The data contain about 460,000 distinct CDR3 sequences, around a fifth of them seen just once; the ten biggest clones take up approximately 14%. Source: peripheral blood mononuclear cells (PBMCs), taken when the disease was refractory, from a patient treated with antithyroid drugs. These receptors all come from a female donor with Graves disease.

In this sample, this clonotype turned up many times. The J gene is TRBJ2-7, the V gene TRBV28, with 11 positions matching TRBD1. Trimming at V came to 4 bases and at J to 3 bases, leaving 5 bases not matched to a gene. Germline V gives CDR1 MDHEN, CDR2 SYDVKM. The CDR3 runs to 15 residues. This CDR3 reads CASSSTGTGGYEQYF. The CDR3 bases are TGTGCCAGCAGTTCGACCGGGACAGGGGGCTACGAGCAGTACTTC.

Many counts were recorded for this clonotype. V and J are TRBV6-5 and TRBJ1-1; the D gene is possibly TRBD1 (5 bases). Between the trimmed V and J ends, which lost 2 bases and 1 base, there was a span of 8 bases. The CDR3 is 14 residues long. Germline V CDR1 and CDR2: MNHEY, SVGAGI. CDR3 loop: CASSYRGTNTEAFF. CDR3 DNA: TGTGCCAGCAGTTACCGGGGGACGAACACTGAAGCTTTCTTT.

This clonotype showed up many times. The chain uses TRBV7-2 and TRBJ1-2; D gene ambiguous. This CDR3 has 13 amino acids. V lost 5 bases and J 3 bases, leaving 10 bases between the germline ends. Per germline, CDR1 SGHTA and CDR2 FQGNSA. The DNA for the CDR3 is TGTGCCAGCAGCCCCGAAGGTTACTATGGCTACACCTTC. It is translated as CASSPEGYYGYTF.

The rearrangement joins TRBV20-1 to TRBJ2-2; perhaps TRBD1 as D (5 bases). CDR1 is DFQATT and CDR2 is SNEGSKA in the germline V gene (reference sequence). CDR3 length: 17 amino acids. V was trimmed by 0 bases and J by 0 bases, leaving 14 bases between them. The CDR3 DNA is TGCAGTGCTAGAGATTTCAAGACAGCCGCGAACACCGGGGAGCTGTTTTTT. Protein product: CSARDFKTAANTGELFF.

Many counts were recorded for this clonotype. The chain couples TRBV6-1 to TRBJ2-2; TRBD1 aligns across 9 bases. The V gene end was trimmed by 3 bases and the J gene end by 7 bases; junction bases not matched to a gene: 9. This CDR3 comprises 16 residues. CDR1 and CDR2 (germline): MNHNS, SASEGT. The CDR3 nucleotides are TGTGCCAGCAGTGATTCACAGGGGGCAGAGGACGGGGAGCTGTTTTTT. Amino acid sequence: CASSDSQGAEDGELFF.

Notes on this clonotype: A single base separates this from a much larger clone, so it may be a read error. This CDR3 reads CASSHGVRTQYF. Written as DNA, the CDR3 is TGTGCCAGCAGCCACGGGGTCCGGACTCAGTACTTC. The chain has TRBV3-1 and TRBJ2-5, with D perhaps TRBD2 (5 bases). The CDR3 loop spans 12 amino acids. V lost 3 bases to trimming and J lost 11 bases, with 13 bases between them. Germline assignment: CDR1 LGHDT and CDR2 YNNKEL (reference sequence).

This clonotype was detected many times. The chain is built from TRBV7-2 and TRBJ1-5; D is possibly TRBD1 (5 bases). With 5 bases removed from V and 1 base from J, the gap between germline ends came to 9 bases. The CDR3 has 14 amino acids. Germline V gene lookup returns CDR1 SGHTA and CDR2 FQGNSA. The CDR3 here is CASSERGSNQPQHF. The CDR3 nucleotides read TGTGCCAGCAGCGAGCGGGGGAGCAATCAGCCCCAGCATTTT.

This clonotype occurred many times. The chain has TRBV29-1 and TRBJ1-1; 7 bases match TRBD1. In germline, CDR1 is SQVTM, CDR2 ANQGSEA. V shed 6 bases and J 6 bases; nucleotides not matched to a gene: 7. The CDR3 contains 12 residues. CDR3: CSVRQGGAEAFF. The CDR3 DNA is TGCAGCGTGAGGCAGGGGGGCGCTGAAGCTTTCTTT.

Points on this clonotype: A much bigger clone sits one base away, suggesting this may be a read error. The chain joins TRBV28 to TRBJ2-7, with D possibly being TRBD2 (5 bases). The ends were cut back, 8 bases at V and 7 bases at J, with 27 bases in the middle. Germline values: CDR1 MDHEN, CDR2 SYDVKM. The CDR3 extends over 16 amino acids. The CDR3: CASGSPVAGLSGEQYF. The CDR3 bases are TGTGCCAGCGGTTCTCCCGTGGCCGGACTGTCGGGTGAGCAGTACTTC.